The clone carrying this TCR beta chain was counted only a few times. Its antigen is not identified. J gave up 4 bases and V 4 bases, and 7 bases lay outside the gene matches. CDR3 length: 15 residues. CDR1 and CDR2 from the germline V gene are SGDLS and YYNGEE. TCRdb analysed the 5' RACE reads with MiXCR anew, one entry per CDR3 protein. The data contain around 400,000 distinct CDR3 sequences, around 10% of them singletons. This sample is part of a study of T cells after yellow fever vaccination. On the study more broadly: SMART-Seq v4 Ultra Low Input prepared libraries from low-cell fractions. Study findings and constraints: Booster sampling recovered most clones from primary vaccination (less than 97% CD4, approximately 90% CD8). Of the clonotypes, a small share occurred in both CD4 and CD8 compartments.

Source: PBMCs, taken on the day of the first yellow fever vaccination. The source of this sequence is a man younger than 30 who received the YFV17D yellow fever vaccine. J is TRBJ1-1 and V is TRBV9, with 10 bases aligning to TRBD1. CDR3 in DNA: TGTGCCAGCAGCCCAGGACAGGGGGGGACCACTGAAGCTTTCTTT. Amino acids: CASSPGQGGTTEAFF.